This passage covers 14 T cell receptor beta chains from one sample sequenced in a study of cytomegalovirus exposure and HLA in healthy donors. PCR involved 60 Vbeta and 13 Jbeta primers. The data were produced by immunoSEQ multiplex PCR, yet TCRdb's version contains in-frame clones alone and is incomplete. The profile shows some 98,000 clones, 9.4% of them singletons. The sample taken for sequencing was PBMCs. These receptors were collected from a man in his fifties in good health and CMV-seropositive.

The J gene is TRBJ2-1, the V gene TRBV18, with a possible D match to TRBD1 (6 bases). Germline V gives CDR1 KGHSH, CDR2 LQKENI. V shed 3 bases and J shed 7 bases, with 7 bases lying between them. CDR3 size: 12 residues. For the CDR3, the DNA is TGTGCCAGCTCACCTACAGGGAATGAGCAGTTCTTC. Translating it yields CASSPTGNEQFF.

This clone was seen a handful of times. The chain links TRBV28 to TRBJ1-2; no clear D gene. Per the germline V gene, CDR1 is MDHEN and CDR2 is SYDVKM. The CDR3 sequence is 13 residues long. Trimming cost V 3 bases and J 9 bases, with 14 bases left between them. The chain's CDR3 is CASSLRARESYTF. DNA of the CDR3: TGTGCCAGCAGTTTGAGGGCCCGGGAGAGCTACACCTTC.

This clone was counted between two and nine times. The chain employs TRBV2 and TRBJ2-3; 9 nucleotides agree with TRBD2. The V and J ends lost 2 bases and 1 base, in that order; junction bases with no gene match: 4. This CDR3 comprises 16 residues. Germline values: CDR1 SNHLY, CDR2 FYNNEI. CDR3 nucleotide sequence: TGTGCCAGCAGTGAACTGACTAGCGGTCGCACAGATACGCAGTATTTT. The encoded protein is CASSELTSGRTDTQYF.

This clone was found a few times. The chain is built from TRBV7-2 and TRBJ2-2; TRBD1 aligns across 7 bases. CDR3 length equals 15 residues. CDR1 is SGHTA, CDR2 FQGNSA, per germline. Losses at the gene ends were 4 bases for V and 3 bases for J; bases not matched to a gene: 5. The chain's CDR3 is CASSSRQGYTGELFF. For the CDR3, the DNA is TGTGCCAGCAGCTCCCGACAGGGATACACCGGGGAGCTGTTTTTT.

The rearrangement links TRBV7-2 to TRBJ1-5; TRBD1 matches at 7 bases. The CDR3 consists of 15 residues. CDR1 is SGHTA and CDR2 is FQGNSA in the germline V gene. V dropped 5 bases and J dropped 5; count of bases not matched to a gene: 9. This chain's CDR3 is CASSTRQGEYQPQHF. The CDR3 nucleotides are TGTGCCAGCAGCACACGACAGGGAGAGTATCAGCCCCAGCATTTT.

The chain links TRBV10-3 to TRBJ2-1; 13 bases fit TRBD2. The J segment lost 6 bases and the V segment lost 10 bases, leaving 3 bases of the junction unmatched. CDR1 is ENHRY and CDR2 is SYGVKD in the germline V gene. The CDR3 length is 13 residues. The CDR3 DNA reads TGTGCCACCTGGACTAGCGGGAGCAATGAGCAGTTCTTC. Amino acids: CATWTSGSNEQFF.

This chain joins TRBV6-6 and TRBJ2-2, with 7 bases identical to TRBD1. Germline loops: CDR1 MNHNY, CDR2 SVGAGI (reference sequence). The CDR3 extends over 16 amino acids. V dropped 7 bases and J dropped 1; count of bases not matched to a gene: 9. The CDR3 reads CASTQRQGMNTGELFF. The CDR3 DNA is TGTGCCAGCACCCAGAGACAGGGAATGAACACCGGGGAGCTGTTTTTT.

This clone was seen more than once but under ten times. The genes are TRBV6-1 and TRBJ1-2; 8 bases map to TRBD1. Per the germline V gene, CDR1 is MNHNS and CDR2 is SASEGT. This CDR3 comprises 13 residues. V lost 5 bases and J lost 6; bases outside the gene matches: 5. CDR3 residues: CASSQQGGDGYTF. CDR3 sequence (DNA): TGTGCCAGCAGTCAACAGGGGGGCGATGGCTACACCTTC.

The gene calls are TRBV27 and TRBJ2-3; TRBD2 is a possible D gene (5 bases). The CDR3 has 14 residues. Germline-derived CDR1 and CDR2 are MNHEY and SMNVEV (reference sequence). The V gene lost 11 bases and the J gene lost 0 bases, with 15 bases spanning the gap. The DNA of the CDR3 is TGTGCCTGTAGGAGAGGGTTAAGCACAGATACGCAGTATTTT. Its protein is CACRRGLSTDTQYF.

V is TRBV4-3 and J is TRBJ2-7; D is unresolved. The V end was cut by 1 base, the J end by 2 bases, with 12 bases between. The V gene's germline CDR1 is LGHNA and CDR2 YSLEER. This CDR3 region has 15 residues. The CDR3 protein is CASSQAGQPPYEQYF. The DNA for the CDR3 is TGCGCCAGCAGCCAAGCTGGGCAGCCGCCCTACGAGCAGTACTTC.

This clone appeared a few times. The rearrangement joins TRBV9 to TRBJ2-6; D gene unclear. CDR3 length: 15 amino acids. V gave up 0 bases and J gave up 1 base, with 5 bases separating them. Germline CDR1 is SGDLS and CDR2 is YYNGEE. CDR3 amino acids: CASSVDPSGANVLTF. CDR3 sequence (DNA): TGTGCCAGCAGCGTAGATCCGTCTGGGGCCAACGTCCTGACTTTC. The full variable domain, rest sourced from reference TRBV9 and TRBJ2-6, is DSGVTQTPKHLITATGQRVTLRCSPRSGDLSVYWYQQSLDQGLQFLIQYYNGEERAKGNILERFSAQQFPDLHSELNLSSLELGDSALYFCASSVDPSGANVLTFGAGSRLTVL.

This clone has a handful of counts. The genes are TRBV5-5 and TRBJ2-6; TRBD1 matches at 8 bases. V lost 4 bases, J lost 4 bases, and 7 bases stayed unmatched. This CDR3 region has 16 residues. In germline, CDR1 is SGHKS, CDR2 YYEKEE (reference sequence). The DNA of the CDR3 is TGTGCCAGCAGCCTGACAGGGGAAGCCGGGGCCAACGTCCTGACTTTC. This codes for CASSLTGEAGANVLTF. Full variable domain (outside the CDR3, taken from reference TRBV5-5 and TRBJ2-6): DAGVTQSPTHLIKTRGQQVTLRCSPISGHKSVSWYQQVLGQGPQFIFQYYEKEERGRGNFPDRFSARQFPNYSSELNVNALLLGDSALYLCASSLTGEAGANVLTFGAGSRLTVL.

The chain has TRBV28 and TRBJ1-2; D gene ambiguous. V lost 11 bases to trimming and J lost 5 bases, with 15 bases between them. Per the germline V gene, CDR1 is MDHEN and CDR2 is SYDVKM. The CDR3 has 12 amino acids. CDR3 DNA: TGTGCCGGAGGGCAGGCCCTTTATGGCTACACCTTC. Residues: CAGGQALYGYTF.

J is TRBJ1-4 and V is TRBV11-2; the D is unclear. Between the trimmed V and J ends, which lost 3 bases and 4 bases, there was a span of 9 bases. The germline V gene encodes CDR1 SGHAT and CDR2 FQNNGV. This CDR3 has 14 amino acids. CDR3 sequence: CASSFGRNNEKLFF. The CDR3, as DNA: TGTGCCAGCAGCTTCGGCAGGAATAATGAAAAACTGTTTTTT.